The 5 T cell receptor beta chains below were found in one sample sequenced in a study of blood T cell repertoires in COVID-19 (dated by TCRdb to the early 2020s). The library was made by the immunoSEQ multiplex PCR assay. The clones in this table, taken by TCRdb from immuneACCESS, are in-frame only. Not every clone is retained; where verified, under half of the shortfall comes from an unresolved V gene, and the cause of the rest is unknown. Within this sample are about 84,000 clones, with 83% of them counted one time only. Of the sample, roughly 28% is held by the ten largest clones. Sequenced: peripheral blood. Every receptor here comes from a woman of 80 years or more with acute or convalescent COVID-19.

The V gene is TRBV25-1, the J gene TRBJ2-2, with D possibly TRBD2 on 6 matching bases. Germline CDR1 is MGHDK and CDR2 is SYGVNS. Between the trimmed V and J ends, which lost 2 bases and 7 bases, there was a span of 23 bases. The CDR3 sequence is 18 residues long. CDR3 protein: CASSEEGTGQWRGGELFF. CDR3 coding DNA: TGTGCCAGCAGTGAAGAGGGAACAGGCCAATGGCGGGGCGGGGAGCTGTTTTTT.

V gene TRBV9 combines with J gene TRBJ1-1; 7 bases are shared with TRBD1. The length of the CDR3 is 14 residues. CDR1 and CDR2 from the germline V gene are SGDLS and YYNGEE. With V trimmed by 3 bases and J by 1 base, 3 bases remained unmatched. The CDR3 loop reads CASSARTGNTEAFF. CDR3 nucleotide sequence: TGTGCCAGCAGCGCTCGGACAGGGAACACTGAAGCTTTCTTT.

This clone was counted only a few times. In nucleotides, the CDR3 is TGCAGCGTTGGGACCCCGACAGGGATGACTGAAGCTTTCTTT. This sequence encodes CSVGTPTGMTEAFF. The chain couples TRBV29-1 to TRBJ1-1; the match to TRBD1 covers 7 bases. The germline V gene encodes CDR1 SQVTM and CDR2 ANQGSEA. V lost 4 bases, J lost 5 bases, and 10 bases stayed unmatched. This CDR3 comprises 14 residues.

V is TRBV11-3 and J is TRBJ2-3; TRBD2 might be the D (6 bases). Deletions cut 5 bases from V and 2 bases from J, with 17 bases between. This CDR3 region has 16 residues. The V gene's germline CDR1 is SGHNT and CDR2 YENEEA. The CDR3 DNA follows: TGTGCCAGCAGCCCTTCAGTAGCGGCCCACACAGATACGCAGTATTTT. The encoded protein is CASSPSVAAHTDTQYF.

The chain carries TRBV7-2 and TRBJ2-7, with a possible D match to TRBD1 (6 bases). CDR1 and CDR2 from the germline V gene are SGHTA and FQGNSA. The CDR3 length is 13 residues. V was pared by 5 bases and J by 6 bases, with 14 bases between. The CDR3 DNA sequence: TGTGCCAGCAGCAGCTCCAGGGGTGCCGAGCAGTACTTC. This sequence encodes CASSSSRGAEQYF.